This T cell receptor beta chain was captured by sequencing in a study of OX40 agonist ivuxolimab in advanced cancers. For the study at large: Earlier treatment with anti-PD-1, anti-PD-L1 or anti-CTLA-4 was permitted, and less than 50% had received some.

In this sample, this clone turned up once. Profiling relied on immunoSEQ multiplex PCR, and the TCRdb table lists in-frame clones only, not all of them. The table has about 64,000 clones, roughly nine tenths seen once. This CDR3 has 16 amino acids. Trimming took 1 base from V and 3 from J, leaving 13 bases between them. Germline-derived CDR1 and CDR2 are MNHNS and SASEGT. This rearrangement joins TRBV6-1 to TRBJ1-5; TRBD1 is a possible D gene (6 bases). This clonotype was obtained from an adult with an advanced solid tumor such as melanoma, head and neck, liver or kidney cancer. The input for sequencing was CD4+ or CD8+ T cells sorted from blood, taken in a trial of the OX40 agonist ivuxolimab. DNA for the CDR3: TGTGCCAGCAGTGAAGGAATCAGGGGTTTCAATCAGCCCCAGCATTTT. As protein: CASSEGIRGFNQPQHF.